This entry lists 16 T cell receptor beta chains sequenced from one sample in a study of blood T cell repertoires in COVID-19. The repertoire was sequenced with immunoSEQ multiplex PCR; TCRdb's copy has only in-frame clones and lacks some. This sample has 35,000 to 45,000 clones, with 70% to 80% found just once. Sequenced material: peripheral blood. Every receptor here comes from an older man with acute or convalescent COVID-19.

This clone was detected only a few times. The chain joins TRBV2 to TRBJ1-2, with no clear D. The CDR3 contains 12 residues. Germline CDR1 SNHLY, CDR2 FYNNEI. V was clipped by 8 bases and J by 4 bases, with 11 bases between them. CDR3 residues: CASSPMSYGYTF. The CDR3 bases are TGTGCCAGCTCCCCCATGTCCTATGGCTACACCTTC.

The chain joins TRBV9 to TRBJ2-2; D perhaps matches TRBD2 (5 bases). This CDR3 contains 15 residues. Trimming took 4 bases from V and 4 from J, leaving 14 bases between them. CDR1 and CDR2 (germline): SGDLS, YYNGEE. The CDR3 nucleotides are TGTGCCAGCAGCCGAGAGGGTGGTATCACCGGGGAGCTGTTTTTT. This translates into CASSREGGITGELFF.

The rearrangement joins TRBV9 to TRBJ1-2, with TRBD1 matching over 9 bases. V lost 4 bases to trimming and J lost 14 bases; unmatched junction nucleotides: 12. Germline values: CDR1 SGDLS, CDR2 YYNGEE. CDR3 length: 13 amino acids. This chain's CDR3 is CASSPTGQGHLTF. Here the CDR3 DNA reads TGTGCCAGCAGCCCCACGGGACAGGGCCACCTTACCTTC.

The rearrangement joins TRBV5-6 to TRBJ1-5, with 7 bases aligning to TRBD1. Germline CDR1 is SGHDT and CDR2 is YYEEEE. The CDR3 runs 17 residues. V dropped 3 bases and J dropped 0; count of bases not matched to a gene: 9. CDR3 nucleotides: TGTGCCAGCAGCTCGAGAGGACAGGCCTATAGCAATCAGCCCCAGCATTTT. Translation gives CASSSRGQAYSNQPQHF.

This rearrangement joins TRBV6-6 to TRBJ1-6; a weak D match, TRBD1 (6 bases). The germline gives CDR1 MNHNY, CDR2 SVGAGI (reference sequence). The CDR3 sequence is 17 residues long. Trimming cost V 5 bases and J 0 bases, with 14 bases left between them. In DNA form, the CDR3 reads TGTGCCAGCAGTCCCCAAGTCAGGGGCTCCTATAATTCACCCCTCCACTTT. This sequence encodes CASSPQVRGSYNSPLHF.

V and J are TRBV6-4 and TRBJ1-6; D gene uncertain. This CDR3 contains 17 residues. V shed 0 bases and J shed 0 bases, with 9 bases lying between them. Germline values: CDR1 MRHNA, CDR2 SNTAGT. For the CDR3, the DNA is TGTGCCAGCAGTGACTCCGGGAGTTTCTCCTATAATTCACCCCTCCACTTT. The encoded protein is CASSDSGSFSYNSPLHF.

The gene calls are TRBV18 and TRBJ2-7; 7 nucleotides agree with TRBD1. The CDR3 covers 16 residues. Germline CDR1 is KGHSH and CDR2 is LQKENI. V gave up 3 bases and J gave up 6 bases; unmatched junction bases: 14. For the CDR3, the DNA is TGTGCCAGCTCACCCATTGAAGGGGGCGCAGGCAGCGAGCAGTACTTC. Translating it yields CASSPIEGGAGSEQYF.

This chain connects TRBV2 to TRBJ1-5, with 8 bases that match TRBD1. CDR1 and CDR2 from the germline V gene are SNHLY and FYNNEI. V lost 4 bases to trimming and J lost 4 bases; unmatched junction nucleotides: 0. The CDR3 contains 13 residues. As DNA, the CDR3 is TGTGCCAGCAGTGGACAGGGGAATCAGCCCCAGCATTTT. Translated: CASSGQGNQPQHF.

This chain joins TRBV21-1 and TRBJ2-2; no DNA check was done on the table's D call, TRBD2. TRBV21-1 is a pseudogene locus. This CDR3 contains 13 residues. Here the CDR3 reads CASSRLVTGELFF. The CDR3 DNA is TGTGCCAGCAGCAGACTAGTCACCGGGGAGCTGTTTTTT.

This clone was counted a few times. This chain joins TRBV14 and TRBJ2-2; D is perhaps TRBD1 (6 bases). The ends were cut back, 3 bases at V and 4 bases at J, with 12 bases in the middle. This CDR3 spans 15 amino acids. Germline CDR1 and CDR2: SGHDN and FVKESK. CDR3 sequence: CASSQKGVLTGELFF. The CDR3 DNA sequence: TGTGCCAGCAGCCAGAAGGGGGTCCTCACCGGGGAGCTGTTTTTT.

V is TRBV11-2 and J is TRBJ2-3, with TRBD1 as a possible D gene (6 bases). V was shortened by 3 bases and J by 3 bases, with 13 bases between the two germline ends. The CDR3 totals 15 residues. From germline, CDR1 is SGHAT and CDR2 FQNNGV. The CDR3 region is CASSFRAGDTDTQYF. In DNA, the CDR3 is TGTGCCAGCAGCTTTAGGGCAGGGGATACAGATACGCAGTATTTT. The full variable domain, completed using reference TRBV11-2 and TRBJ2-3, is EAGVAQSPRYKIIEKRQSVAFWCNPISGHATLYWYQQILGQGPKLLIQFQNNGVVDDSQLPKDRFSAERLKGVDSTLKIQPAKLEDSAVYLCASSFRAGDTDTQYFGPGTRLTVL.

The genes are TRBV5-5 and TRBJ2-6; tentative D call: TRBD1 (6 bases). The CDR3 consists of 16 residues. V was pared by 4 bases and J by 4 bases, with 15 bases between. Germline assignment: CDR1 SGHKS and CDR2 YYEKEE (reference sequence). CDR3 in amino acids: CASSAQGSGGANVLTF. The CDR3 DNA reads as TGTGCCAGCAGCGCACAGGGTTCTGGAGGGGCCAACGTCCTGACTTTC.

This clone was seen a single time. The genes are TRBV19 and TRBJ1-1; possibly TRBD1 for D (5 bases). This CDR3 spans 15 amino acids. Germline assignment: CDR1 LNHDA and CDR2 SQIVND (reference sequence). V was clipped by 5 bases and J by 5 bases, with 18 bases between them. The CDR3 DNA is TGTGCCAGTAGTGGTCTAGGTGGGGGGTATACTGAAGCTTTCTTT. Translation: CASSGLGGGYTEAFF.

Here the CDR3 reads CASSQRDRGKSYNEQFF. The CDR3 DNA reads as TGTGCCAGCAGCCAAAGGGACAGGGGGAAATCCTACAATGAGCAGTTCTTC. The V call is TRBV7-2, the J call TRBJ2-1, with TRBD1 matching 11 bases. The germline CDR1 and CDR2 sequences are SGHTA and FQGNSA. This CDR3 comprises 17 residues. V lost 5 bases to trimming and J lost 1 base; unmatched junction nucleotides: 7.

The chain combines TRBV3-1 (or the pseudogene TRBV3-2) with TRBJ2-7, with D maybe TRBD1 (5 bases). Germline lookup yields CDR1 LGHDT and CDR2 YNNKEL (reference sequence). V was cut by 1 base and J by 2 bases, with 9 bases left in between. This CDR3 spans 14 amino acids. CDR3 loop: CASSQGTGAYEQYF. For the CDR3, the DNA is TGTGCCAGCAGCCAAGGAACAGGAGCCTACGAGCAGTACTTC.

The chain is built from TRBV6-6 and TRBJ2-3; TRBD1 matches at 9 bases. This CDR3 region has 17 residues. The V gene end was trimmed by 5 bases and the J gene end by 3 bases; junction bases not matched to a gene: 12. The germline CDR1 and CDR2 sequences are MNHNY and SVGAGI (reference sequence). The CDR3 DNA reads TGTGCCAGCAGTCTTAACAGGGGACAGGGTAGTACAGATACGCAGTATTTT. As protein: CASSLNRGQGSTDTQYF.